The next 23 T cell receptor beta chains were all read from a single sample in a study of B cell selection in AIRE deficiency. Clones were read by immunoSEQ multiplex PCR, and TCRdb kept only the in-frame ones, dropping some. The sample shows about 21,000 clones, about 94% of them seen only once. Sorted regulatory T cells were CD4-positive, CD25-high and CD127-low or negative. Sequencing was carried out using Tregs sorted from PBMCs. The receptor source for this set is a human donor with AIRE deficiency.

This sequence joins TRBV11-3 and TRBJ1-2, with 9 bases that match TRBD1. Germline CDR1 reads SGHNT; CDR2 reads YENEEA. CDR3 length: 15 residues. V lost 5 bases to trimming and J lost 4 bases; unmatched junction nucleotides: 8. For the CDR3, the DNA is TGTGCCAGCAGCATCTCCGGGACAGGGTCCTATGGCTACACCTTC. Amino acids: CASSISGTGSYGYTF. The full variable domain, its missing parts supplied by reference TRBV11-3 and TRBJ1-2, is EAGVVQSPRYKIIEKKQPVAFWCNPISGHNTLYWYLQNLGQGPELLIRYENEEAVDDSQLPKDRFSAERLKGVDSTLKIQPAELGDSAVYLCASSISGTGSYGYTFGSGTRLTVV.

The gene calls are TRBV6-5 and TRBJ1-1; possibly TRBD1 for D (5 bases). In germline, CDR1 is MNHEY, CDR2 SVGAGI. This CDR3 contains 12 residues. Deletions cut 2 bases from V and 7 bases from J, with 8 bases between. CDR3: CASSYRGSEAFF. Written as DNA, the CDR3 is TGTGCCAGCAGTTACAGGGGCAGTGAAGCTTTCTTT.

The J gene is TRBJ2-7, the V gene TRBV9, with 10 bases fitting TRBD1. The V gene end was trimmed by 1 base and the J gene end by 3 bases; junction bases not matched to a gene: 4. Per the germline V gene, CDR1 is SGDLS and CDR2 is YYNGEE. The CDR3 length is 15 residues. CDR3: CASSVTGQGNYEQYF. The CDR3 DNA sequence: TGTGCCAGCAGCGTAACGGGACAGGGGAACTACGAGCAGTACTTC.

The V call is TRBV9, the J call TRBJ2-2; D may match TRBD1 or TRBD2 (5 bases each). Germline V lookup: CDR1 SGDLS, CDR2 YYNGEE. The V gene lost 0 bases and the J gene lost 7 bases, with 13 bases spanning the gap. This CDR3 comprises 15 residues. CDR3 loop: CASSVDPGRGGELFF. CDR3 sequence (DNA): TGTGCCAGCAGCGTAGATCCGGGACGGGGCGGGGAGCTGTTTTTT.

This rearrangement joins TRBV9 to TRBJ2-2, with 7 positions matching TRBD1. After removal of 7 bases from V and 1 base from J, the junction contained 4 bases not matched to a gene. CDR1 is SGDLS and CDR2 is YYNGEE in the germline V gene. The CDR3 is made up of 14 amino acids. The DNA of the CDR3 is TGTGCCAGCCGGTCAGGGGGGAACACCGGGGAGCTGTTTTTT. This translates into CASRSGGNTGELFF.

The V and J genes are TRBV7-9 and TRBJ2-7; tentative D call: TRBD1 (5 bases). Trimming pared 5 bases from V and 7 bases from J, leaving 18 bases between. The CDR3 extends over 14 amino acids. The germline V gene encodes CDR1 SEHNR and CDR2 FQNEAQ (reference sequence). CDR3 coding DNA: TGTGCCAGCAGCCACTTTTTAGGATCAGGGGAGCAGTACTTC. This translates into CASSHFLGSGEQYF.

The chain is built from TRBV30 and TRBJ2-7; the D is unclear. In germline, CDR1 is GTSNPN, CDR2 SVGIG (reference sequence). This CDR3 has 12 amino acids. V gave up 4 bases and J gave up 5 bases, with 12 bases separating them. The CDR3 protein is CAWTTGFHEQYF. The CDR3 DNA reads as TGTGCCTGGACAACGGGTTTCCACGAGCAGTACTTC. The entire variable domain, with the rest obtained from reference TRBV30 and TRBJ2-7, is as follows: SQTIHQWPATLVQPVGSPLSLECTVEGTSNPNLYWYRQAAGRGLQLLFYSVGIGQISSEVPQNLSASRPQDRQFILSSKKLLLSDSGFYLCAWTTGFHEQYFGPGTRLTVT.

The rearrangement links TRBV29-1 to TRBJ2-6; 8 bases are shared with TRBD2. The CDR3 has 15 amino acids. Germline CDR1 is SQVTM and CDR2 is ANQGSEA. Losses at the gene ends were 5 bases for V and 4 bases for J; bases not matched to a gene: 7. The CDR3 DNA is TGCAGCGTTTTCGGCGGGGGGCCCGGGGCCAACGTCCTGACTTTC. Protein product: CSVFGGGPGANVLTF.

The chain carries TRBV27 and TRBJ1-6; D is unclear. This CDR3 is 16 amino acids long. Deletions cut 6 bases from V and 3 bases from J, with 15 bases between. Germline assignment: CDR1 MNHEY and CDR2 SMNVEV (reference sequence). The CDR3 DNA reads TGTGCCAGCAGCCCACCCCGGGCACACTATAATTCACCCCTCCACTTT. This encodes CASSPPRAHYNSPLHF.

The CDR3 here is CASSRGQSTYGYTF. CDR3 DNA: TGCGCCAGCAGCCGGGGACAGTCTACCTATGGCTACACCTTC. This chain connects TRBV5-1 to TRBJ1-2, with 7 bases identical to TRBD1. The V segment lost 4 bases and the J segment 4 bases; nucleotides outside the gene matches: 7. The CDR3 loop spans 14 amino acids. The germline gives CDR1 SGHRS, CDR2 YFSETQ.

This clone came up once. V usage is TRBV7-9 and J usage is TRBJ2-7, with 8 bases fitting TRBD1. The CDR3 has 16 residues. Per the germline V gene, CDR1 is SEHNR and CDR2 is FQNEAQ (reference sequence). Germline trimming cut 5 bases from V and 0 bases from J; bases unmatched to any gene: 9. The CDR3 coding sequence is TGTGCCAGCAGCCAAGCAGGGGGCCACGCCTCCTACGAGCAGTACTTC. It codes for CASSQAGGHASYEQYF. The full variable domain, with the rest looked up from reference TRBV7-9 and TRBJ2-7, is DTGVSQNPRHKITKRGQNVTFRCDPISEHNRLYWYRQTLGQGPEFLTYFQNEAQLEKSRLLSDRFSAERPKGSFSTLEIQRTEQGDSAMYLCASSQAGGHASYEQYFGPGTRLTVT.

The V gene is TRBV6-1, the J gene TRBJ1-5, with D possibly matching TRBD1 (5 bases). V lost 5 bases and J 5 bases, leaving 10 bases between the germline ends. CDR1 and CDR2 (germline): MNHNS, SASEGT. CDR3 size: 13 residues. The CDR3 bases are TGTGCCAGCAGTAGGACACTATATCAGCCCCAGCATTTT. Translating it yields CASSRTLYQPQHF.

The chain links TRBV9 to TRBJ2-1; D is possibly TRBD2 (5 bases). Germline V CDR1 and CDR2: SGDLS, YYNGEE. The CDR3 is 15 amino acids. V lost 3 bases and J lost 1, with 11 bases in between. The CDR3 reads CASSAFGMSYNEQFF. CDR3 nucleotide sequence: TGTGCCAGCAGCGCCTTCGGGATGTCCTACAATGAGCAGTTCTTC.

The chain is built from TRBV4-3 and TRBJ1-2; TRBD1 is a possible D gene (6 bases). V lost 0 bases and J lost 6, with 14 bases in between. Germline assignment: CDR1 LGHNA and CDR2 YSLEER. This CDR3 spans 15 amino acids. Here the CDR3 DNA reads TGCGCCAGCAGCCAAGATTGGCAGGGGTGGGATGGCTACACCTTC. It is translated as CASSQDWQGWDGYTF.

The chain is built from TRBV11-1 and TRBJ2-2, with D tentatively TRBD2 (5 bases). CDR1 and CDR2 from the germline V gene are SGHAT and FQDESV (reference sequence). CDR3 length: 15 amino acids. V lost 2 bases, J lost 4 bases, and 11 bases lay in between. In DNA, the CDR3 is TGTGCCAGCAGCTTAAATAGCGTCCTCACCGGGGAGCTGTTTTTT. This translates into CASSLNSVLTGELFF.

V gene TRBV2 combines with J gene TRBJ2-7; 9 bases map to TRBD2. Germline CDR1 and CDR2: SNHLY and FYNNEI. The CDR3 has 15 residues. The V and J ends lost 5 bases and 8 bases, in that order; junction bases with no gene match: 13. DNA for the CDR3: TGTGCCAGCAGTTGGGGGGTTAGCGGGAGTGTTCAGCAGTACTTC. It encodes CASSWGVSGSVQQYF. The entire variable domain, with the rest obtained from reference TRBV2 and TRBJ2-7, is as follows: EPEVTQTPSHQVTQMGQEVILRCVPISNHLYFYWYRQILGQKVEFLVSFYNNEISEKSEIFDDQFSVERPDGSNFTLKIRSTKLEDSAMYFCASSWGVSGSVQQYFGPGTRLTVT.

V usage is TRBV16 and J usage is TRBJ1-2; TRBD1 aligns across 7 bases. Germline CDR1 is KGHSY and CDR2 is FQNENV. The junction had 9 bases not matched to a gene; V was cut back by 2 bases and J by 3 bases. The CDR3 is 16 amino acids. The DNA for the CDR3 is TGTGCCAGCAGCCAAGGCCTGGCAGGGGGGGACTATGGCTACACCTTC. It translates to CASSQGLAGGDYGYTF.

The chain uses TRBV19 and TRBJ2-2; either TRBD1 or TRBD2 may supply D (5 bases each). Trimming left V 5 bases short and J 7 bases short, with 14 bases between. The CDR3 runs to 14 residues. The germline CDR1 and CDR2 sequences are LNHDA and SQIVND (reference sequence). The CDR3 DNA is TGTGCCAGTAGTGTTTGGGACGTCGGCGGGGAGCTGTTTTTT. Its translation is CASSVWDVGGELFF.

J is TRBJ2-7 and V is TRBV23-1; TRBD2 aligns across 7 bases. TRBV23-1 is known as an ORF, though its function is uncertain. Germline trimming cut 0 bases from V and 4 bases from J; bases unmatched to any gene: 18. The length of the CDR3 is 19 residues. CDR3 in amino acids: CASSQSFLDSGSARYEQYF. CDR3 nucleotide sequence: TGCGCCAGCAGTCAATCGTTCCTTGATAGCGGGTCGGCTAGGTACGAGCAGTACTTC.

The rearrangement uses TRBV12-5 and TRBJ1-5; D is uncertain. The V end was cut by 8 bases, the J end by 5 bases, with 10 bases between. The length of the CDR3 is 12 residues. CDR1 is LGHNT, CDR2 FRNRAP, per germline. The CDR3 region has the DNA TGTGCTAGTAGCGACTACTATCAGCCCCAGCATTTT. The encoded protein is CASSDYYQPQHF.

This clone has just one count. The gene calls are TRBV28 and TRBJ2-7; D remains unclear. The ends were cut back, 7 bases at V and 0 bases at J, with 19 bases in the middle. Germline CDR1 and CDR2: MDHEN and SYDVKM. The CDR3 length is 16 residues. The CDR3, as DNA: TGTGCCAGCACCATTTCTGGGCAGATCAGCTCCTACGAGCAGTACTTC. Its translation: CASTISGQISSYEQYF.

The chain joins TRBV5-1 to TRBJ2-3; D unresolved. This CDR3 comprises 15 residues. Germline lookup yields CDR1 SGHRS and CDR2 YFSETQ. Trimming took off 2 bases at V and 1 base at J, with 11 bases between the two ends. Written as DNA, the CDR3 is TGCGCCAGCAGCTTTCAATCGGGCGGCACAGATACGCAGTATTTT. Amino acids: CASSFQSGGTDTQYF.

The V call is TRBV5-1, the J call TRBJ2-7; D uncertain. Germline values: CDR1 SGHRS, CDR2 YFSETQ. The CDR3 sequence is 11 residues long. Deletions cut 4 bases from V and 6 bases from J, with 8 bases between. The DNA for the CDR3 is TGCGCCAGCAGCGCGAGAGGCGAGCAGTACTTC. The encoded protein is CASSARGEQYF.